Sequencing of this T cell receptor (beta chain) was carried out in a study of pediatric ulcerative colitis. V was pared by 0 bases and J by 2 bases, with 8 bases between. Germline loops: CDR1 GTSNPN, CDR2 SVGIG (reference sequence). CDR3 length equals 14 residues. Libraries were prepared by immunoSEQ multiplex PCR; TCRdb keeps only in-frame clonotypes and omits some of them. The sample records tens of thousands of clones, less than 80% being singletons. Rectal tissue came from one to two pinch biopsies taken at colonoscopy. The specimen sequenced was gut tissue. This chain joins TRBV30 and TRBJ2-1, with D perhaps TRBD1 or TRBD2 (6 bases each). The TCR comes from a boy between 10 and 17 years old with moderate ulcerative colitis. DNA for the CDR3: TGTGCCTGGAGTGTCGGGGGCGCCTACAATGAGCAGTTCTTC. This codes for CAWSVGGAYNEQFF.